This T cell receptor beta chain comes out of a study of CD8 T cells in Susac syndrome. Study in general: When blood was drawn, patients with Susac syndrome were on intravenous immunoglobulin alone, on corticosteroids, or therapy-naive.

Looked up from germline, CDR1 is SSHAT and CDR2 is FNYEAQ (reference sequence). This CDR3 has 15 residues. After extraction with the RNeasy kit, roughly 0.45 to 1 ug of the RNA was reverse transcribed using random hexamers. Using its own MiXCR run on the immunoSEQ multiplex PCR reads, TCRdb lists one record per CDR3 protein. The sample contains 130,000 or so distinct CDR3 sequences, 96% of which appear only once. To note about this clonotype: Its antigen is undetermined. Mismatch with germline at one junction end may stem from a read error.

Whole-study results and caveats: The CD4+ T cell repertoire of patients with Susac syndrome showed no detectable clonal expansion.

Sequencing of TCR beta was carried out in blood CD8+ and CD4+ T cells. The clonotype originates from a human donor with Susac syndrome. The chain combines TRBV7-7 with TRBJ2-1; D is unresolved. Sequences were obtained from CD4+ T cells from PBMCs. This chain's CDR3 is CASSLLVVSYNEQFF. Written as DNA, the CDR3 is TGTGCTAGCAGCTTGTTGGTAGTTTCCTACAATGAGCAGTTCTTC. The full variable domain, rest sourced from reference TRBV7-7 and TRBJ2-1, is GAGVSQSPRYKVTKRGQDVTLRCDPISSHATLYWYQQALGQGPEFLTYFNYEAQPDKSGLPSDRFSAERPEGSISTLTIQRTEQRDSAMYRCASSLLVVSYNEQFFGPGTRLTVL.